This T cell receptor beta chain emerged from a study of T cells expressing NK-cell markers. In germline, CDR1 is SGDLS, CDR2 YYNGEE. The CDR3 runs to 16 residues. One entry per CDR3 protein, without DNA, is what TCRdb gives after re-calling the 5' RACE reads. This sample's table has a few hundred thousand distinct CDR3 sequences. V usage is TRBV9 and J usage is TRBJ2-1; TCRdb names TRBD2, which stays unverified in the absence of DNA. The TCR comes from a man aged 18-70 years in good health. The specimen was blood T cells: a sorted CD56 or NKG2C T cell subset, CD4+ or CD8+ T cells, or bulk PBMC T cells (not recorded which). The CDR3: CASSSGLAGSYNEQFF.